The rows below give T cell receptor beta chains drawn from one sample of a study of T cells after yellow fever vaccination. Each CDR3 protein gets one entry after TCRdb re-called the 5' RACE reads with MiXCR. The sample lists about 350,000 distinct CDR3 sequences; approximately 8% were seen once. The sample here was PBMCs, taken roughly seven weeks after the first yellow fever vaccination. These receptors were taken from a man younger than 35 who received the YFV17D yellow fever vaccine. Each CDR3 is given with its conserved first and last residue. The order of the fields is J gene, clone size, D gene, V gene, CDR3 length, CDR3 protein, CDR3 DNA. The D gene is left open where the match is weak. Part of the rows lack a size; the others show once, few, many or a class for expanded clones.

>TRBJ2-1|NA|NA|TRBV20-1|17
CSARDPQRDPWYNEQFF
TGCAGTGCTAGAGACCCACAAAGGGACCCGTGGTACAATGAGCAGTTCTTC
>TRBJ2-7|NA|NA|TRBV5-1|11
CASSLQGEQYF
TGCGCCAGCAGCTTGCAAGGTGAGCAGTACTTC
>TRBJ2-3|many|NA|TRBV11-2|12
CASSLSRDTQYF
TGTGCCAGCAGCTTATCTAGAGATACGCAGTATTTT
>TRBJ2-5|few|NA|TRBV6-2/TRBV6-3|15
CASSWYGGPGETQYF
TGTGCCAGCAGTTGGTACGGGGGCCCCGGGGAGACCCAGTACTTC
>TRBJ2-3|few|TRBD2|TRBV27|16
CASSQMGGGSTDTQYF
TGTGCCAGCAGCCAAATGGGGGGGGGGAGCACAGATACGCAGTATTTT
>TRBJ2-5|NA|TRBD2|TRBV2|16
CASSEASGGVRETQYF
TGTGCCAGCAGTGAAGCGTCGGGGGGGGTGCGAGAGACCCAGTACTTC
>TRBJ2-1|few|NA|TRBV29-1|14
CSVEGLGLHNEQFF
TGCAGCGTTGAAGGTTTGGGACTCCACAATGAGCAGTTCTTC
>TRBJ1-2|NA|TRBD1|TRBV20-1|14
CSAMGDRGGYGYTF
TGCAGTGCCATGGGGGACAGGGGTGGCTATGGCTACACCTTC
>TRBJ1-4|few|NA|TRBV4-3|16
CASSQGTTATNEKLFF
TGCGCCAGCAGCCAAGGGACTACAGCAACTAATGAAAAACTGTTTTTT
>TRBJ2-5|NA|TRBD1|TRBV5-5|16
CASSLSGQGIQETQYF
TGTGCCAGCAGCTTGTCGGGACAGGGGATCCAAGAGACCCAGTACTTC
>TRBJ2-7|NA|NA|TRBV7-1|13
CASSSGLIYEQYF
TGTGCCAGCAGCTCGGGGCTCATCTACGAGCAGTACTTC
>TRBJ2-1|many|NA|TRBV2|13
CASQGTSYNEQFF
TGTGCCAGCCAGGGAACGTCCTACAATGAGCAGTTCTTC
>TRBJ1-5|few|NA|TRBV15|13
CATSRGGIQPQHF
TGTGCCACCAGCAGGGGGGGGATCCAGCCCCAGCATTTT
>TRBJ2-1|NA|NA|TRBV5-1|15
CASSAVGPSYNEQFF
TGCGCCAGCAGCGCGGTTGGGCCTTCCTACAATGAGCAGTTCTTC
>TRBJ1-2|NA|NA|TRBV5-1|16
CASSFDRPLANYGYTF
TGCGCCAGCAGCTTCGACAGGCCCCTTGCTAACTATGGCTACACCTTC
>TRBJ1-5|few|TRBD1|TRBV11-2|18
CASSLVAGQTCASQPQHF
TGTGCCAGCAGCTTAGTTGCGGGACAGACATGCGCAAGTCAGCCCCAGCATTTT
>TRBJ1-1|few|NA|TRBV14|15
CASSQVGVMNTEAFF
TGTGCCAGCAGCCAAGTCGGGGTTATGAACACTGAAGCTTTCTTT
>TRBJ2-7|many|TRBD1|TRBV7-8|13
CASSWTGRNEQYF
TGTGCCAGCAGCTGGACAGGGAGGAACGAGCAGTACTTC
>TRBJ2-5|few|TRBD2|TRBV4-1|15
CASSQAGTNYETQYF
TGCGCCAGCAGCCAAGCAGGGACTAACTACGAGACCCAGTACTTC
>TRBJ2-3|few|TRBD1|TRBV7-2|17
CASSSTLGQAGTDTQYF
TGTGCCAGCAGCTCGACCTTGGGACAGGCAGGGACAGATACGCAGTATTTT
>TRBJ1-2|few|TRBD1|TRBV14|15
CASSPLGQGFYGYTF
TGTGCCAGCAGCCCCCTGGGACAGGGGTTCTATGGCTACACCTTC
>TRBJ2-7|few|TRBD1|TRBV5-1|15
CASRETGTGPYEQYF
TGCGCCAGCAGGGAAACCGGGACAGGGCCGTACGAGCAGTACTTC